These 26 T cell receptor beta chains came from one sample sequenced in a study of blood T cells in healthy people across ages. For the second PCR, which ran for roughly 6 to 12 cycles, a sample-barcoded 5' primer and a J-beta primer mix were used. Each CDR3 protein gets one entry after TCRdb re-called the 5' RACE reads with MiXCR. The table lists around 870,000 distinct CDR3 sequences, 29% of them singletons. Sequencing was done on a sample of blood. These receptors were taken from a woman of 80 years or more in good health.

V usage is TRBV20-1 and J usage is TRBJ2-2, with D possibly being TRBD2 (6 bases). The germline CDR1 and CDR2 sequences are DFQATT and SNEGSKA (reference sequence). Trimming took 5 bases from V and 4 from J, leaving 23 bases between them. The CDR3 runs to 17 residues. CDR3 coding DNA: TGCAGTGCTCGCCTCGGGGGACTCAGATCGGGCACCGGGGAGCTGTTTTTT. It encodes CSARLGGLRSGTGELFF.

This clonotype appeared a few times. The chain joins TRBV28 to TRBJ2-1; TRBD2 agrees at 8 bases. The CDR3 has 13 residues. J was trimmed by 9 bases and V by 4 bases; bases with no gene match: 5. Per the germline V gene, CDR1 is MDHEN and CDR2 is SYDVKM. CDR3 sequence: CASSSGGAGEQFF. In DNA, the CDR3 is TGTGCCAGCAGTTCGGGAGGGGCCGGTGAGCAGTTCTTC.

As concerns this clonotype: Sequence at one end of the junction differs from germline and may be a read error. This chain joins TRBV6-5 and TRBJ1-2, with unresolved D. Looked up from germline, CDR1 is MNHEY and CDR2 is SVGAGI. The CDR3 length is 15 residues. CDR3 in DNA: TGTGCCGGCAGTTACTCCTTAGGACTGGCGGATGGCTACACCTTC. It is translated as CAGSYSLGLADGYTF.

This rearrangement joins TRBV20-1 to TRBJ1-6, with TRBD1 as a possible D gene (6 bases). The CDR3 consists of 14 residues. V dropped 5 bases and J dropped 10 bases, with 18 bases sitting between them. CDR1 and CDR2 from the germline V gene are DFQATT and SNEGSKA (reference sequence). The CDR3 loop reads CSALLQGARSPLHF. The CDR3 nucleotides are TGCAGTGCTCTCCTACAGGGAGCTAGATCACCCCTCCACTTT.

CDR3: CASRPLAGGPDTQYF. In nucleotides, the CDR3 is TGTGCCAGCAGACCCCTAGCGGGGGGGCCGGATACGCAGTATTTT. The chain joins TRBV3-1 to TRBJ2-3; 12 bases are a match to TRBD2. CDR1 LGHDT and CDR2 YNNKEL come from the germline V gene (reference sequence). V was pared by 6 bases and J by 6 bases, with 7 bases of the junction left unmatched. The CDR3 is 15 amino acids.

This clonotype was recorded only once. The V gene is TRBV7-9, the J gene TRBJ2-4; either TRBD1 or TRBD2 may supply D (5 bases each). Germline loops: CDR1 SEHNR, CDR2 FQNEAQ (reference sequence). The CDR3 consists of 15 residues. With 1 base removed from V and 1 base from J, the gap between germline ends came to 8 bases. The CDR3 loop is CASSLEWDAKNIQYF. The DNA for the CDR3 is TGTGCCAGCAGCTTAGAATGGGACGCCAAAAACATTCAGTACTTC.

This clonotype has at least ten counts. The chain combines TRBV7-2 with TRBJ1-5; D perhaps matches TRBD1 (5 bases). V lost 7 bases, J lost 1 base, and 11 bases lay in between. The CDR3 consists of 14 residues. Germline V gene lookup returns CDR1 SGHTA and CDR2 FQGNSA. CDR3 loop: CASTRGRSNQPQHF. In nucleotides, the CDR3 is TGTGCCAGCACCCGGGGACGCAGCAATCAGCCCCAGCATTTT.

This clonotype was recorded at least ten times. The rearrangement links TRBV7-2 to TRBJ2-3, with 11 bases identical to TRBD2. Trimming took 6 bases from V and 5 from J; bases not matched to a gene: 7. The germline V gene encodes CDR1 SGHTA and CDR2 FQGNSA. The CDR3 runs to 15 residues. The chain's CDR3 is CASSPTSGGRDTQYF. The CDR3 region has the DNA TGTGCCAGCAGTCCTACTAGCGGGGGTAGAGATACGCAGTATTTT. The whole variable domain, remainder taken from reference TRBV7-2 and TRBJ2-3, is GAGVSQSPSNKVTEKGKDVELRCDPISGHTALYWYRQSLGQGLEFLIYFQGNSAPDKSGLPSDRFSAERTGGSVSTLTIQRTQQEDSAVYLCASSPTSGGRDTQYFGPGTRLTVL.

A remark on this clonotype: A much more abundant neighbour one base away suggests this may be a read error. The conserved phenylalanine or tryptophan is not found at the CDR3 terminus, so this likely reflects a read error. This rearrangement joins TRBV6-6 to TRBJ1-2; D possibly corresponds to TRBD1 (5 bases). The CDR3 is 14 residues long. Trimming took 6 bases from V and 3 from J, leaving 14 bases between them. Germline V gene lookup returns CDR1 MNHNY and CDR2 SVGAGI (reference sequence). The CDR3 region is CASSLTLGDYGYTV. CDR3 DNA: TGTGCCAGCAGCCTGACCTTGGGGGACTATGGCTACACCGTC.

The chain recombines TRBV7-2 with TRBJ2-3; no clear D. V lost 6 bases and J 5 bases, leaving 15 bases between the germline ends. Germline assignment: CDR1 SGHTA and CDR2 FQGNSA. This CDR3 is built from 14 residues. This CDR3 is CASSPTARVDTQYF. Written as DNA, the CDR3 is TGTGCCAGCAGTCCGACGGCCCGAGTAGATACGCAGTATTTT.

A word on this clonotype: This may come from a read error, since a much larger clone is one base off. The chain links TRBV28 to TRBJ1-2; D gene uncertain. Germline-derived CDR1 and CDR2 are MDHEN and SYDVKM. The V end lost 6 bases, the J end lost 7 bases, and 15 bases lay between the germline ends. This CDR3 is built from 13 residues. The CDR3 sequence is CASREGPVSGYTF. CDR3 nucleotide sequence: TGTGCCAGCAGGGAAGGGCCGGTGTCTGGCTACACCTTC.

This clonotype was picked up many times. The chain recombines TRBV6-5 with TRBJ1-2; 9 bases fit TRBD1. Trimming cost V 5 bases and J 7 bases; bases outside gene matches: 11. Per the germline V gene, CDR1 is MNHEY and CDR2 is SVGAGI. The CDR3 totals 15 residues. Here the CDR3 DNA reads TGTGCCAGCAGTCGACCTCGGACAGGGGACGGTGGCTACACCTTC. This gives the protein CASSRPRTGDGGYTF.

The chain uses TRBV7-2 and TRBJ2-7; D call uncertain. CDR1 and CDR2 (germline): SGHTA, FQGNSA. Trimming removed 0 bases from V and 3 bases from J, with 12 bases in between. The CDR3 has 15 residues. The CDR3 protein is CASSLAVYSYYEQYF. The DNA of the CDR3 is TGTGCCAGCAGCTTAGCGGTGTACAGCTACTACGAGCAGTACTTC.

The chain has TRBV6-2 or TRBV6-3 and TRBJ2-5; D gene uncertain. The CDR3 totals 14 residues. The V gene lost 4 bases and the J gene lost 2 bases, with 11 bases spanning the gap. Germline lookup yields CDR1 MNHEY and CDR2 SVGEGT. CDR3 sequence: CASSFLGMQETQYF. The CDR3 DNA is TGTGCCAGCAGTTTCTTGGGGATGCAAGAGACCCAGTACTTC.

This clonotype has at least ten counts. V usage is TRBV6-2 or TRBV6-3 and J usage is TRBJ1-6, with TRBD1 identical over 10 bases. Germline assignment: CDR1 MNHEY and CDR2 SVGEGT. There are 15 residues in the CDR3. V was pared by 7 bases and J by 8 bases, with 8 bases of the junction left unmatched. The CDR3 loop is CASISSGQGYSPLHF. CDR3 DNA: TGTGCCAGCATTTCATCGGGACAGGGGTATTCACCCCTCCACTTT.

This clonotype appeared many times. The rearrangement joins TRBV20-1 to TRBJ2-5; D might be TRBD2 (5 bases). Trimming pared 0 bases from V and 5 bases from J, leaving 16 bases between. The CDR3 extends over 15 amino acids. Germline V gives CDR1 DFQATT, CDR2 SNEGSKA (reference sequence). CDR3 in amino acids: CSARDPGYQVETQYF. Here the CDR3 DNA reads TGCAGTGCTAGAGATCCGGGATATCAGGTGGAGACCCAGTACTTC.

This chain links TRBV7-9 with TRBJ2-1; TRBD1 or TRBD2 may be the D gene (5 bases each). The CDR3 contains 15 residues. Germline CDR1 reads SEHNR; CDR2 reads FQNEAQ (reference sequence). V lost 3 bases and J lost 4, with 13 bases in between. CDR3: CASSFRGQLYNEQFF. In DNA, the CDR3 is TGTGCCAGCAGCTTCCGGGGCCAGCTGTACAATGAGCAGTTCTTC.

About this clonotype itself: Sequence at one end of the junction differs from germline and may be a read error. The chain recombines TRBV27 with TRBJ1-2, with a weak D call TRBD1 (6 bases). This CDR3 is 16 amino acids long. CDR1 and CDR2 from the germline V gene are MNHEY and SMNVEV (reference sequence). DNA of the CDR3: TGTGTCAGCAGTTTGGGTTTCGACGGGACACCCTATGGCTACACCTTC. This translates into CVSSLGFDGTPYGYTF.

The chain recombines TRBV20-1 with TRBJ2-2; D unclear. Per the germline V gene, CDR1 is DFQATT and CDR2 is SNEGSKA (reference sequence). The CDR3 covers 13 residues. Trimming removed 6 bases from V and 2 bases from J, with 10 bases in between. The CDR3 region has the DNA TGCAGTGCGAAATCAACAAACACCGGGGAGCTGTTTTTT. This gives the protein CSAKSTNTGELFF.

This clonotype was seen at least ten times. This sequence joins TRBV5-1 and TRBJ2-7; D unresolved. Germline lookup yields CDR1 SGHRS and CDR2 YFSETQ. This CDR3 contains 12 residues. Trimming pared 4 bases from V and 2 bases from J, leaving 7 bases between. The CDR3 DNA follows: TGCGCCAGCAGCGACGTGACCTACGAGCAGTACTTC. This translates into CASSDVTYEQYF.

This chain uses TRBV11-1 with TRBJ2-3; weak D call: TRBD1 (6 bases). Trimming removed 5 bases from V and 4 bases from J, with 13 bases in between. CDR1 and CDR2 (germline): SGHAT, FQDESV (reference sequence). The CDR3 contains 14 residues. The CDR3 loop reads CASSRDTGPDTQYF. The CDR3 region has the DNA TGTGCCAGCAGCCGGGACACAGGCCCAGATACGCAGTATTTT.

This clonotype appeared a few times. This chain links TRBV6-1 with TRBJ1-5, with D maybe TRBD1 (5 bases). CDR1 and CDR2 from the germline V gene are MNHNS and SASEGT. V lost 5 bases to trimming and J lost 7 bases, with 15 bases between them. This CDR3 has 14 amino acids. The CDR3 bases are TGTGCCAGCAGTCCAGGGTGGATGCGCCAGCCCCAGCATTTT. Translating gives CASSPGWMRQPQHF.

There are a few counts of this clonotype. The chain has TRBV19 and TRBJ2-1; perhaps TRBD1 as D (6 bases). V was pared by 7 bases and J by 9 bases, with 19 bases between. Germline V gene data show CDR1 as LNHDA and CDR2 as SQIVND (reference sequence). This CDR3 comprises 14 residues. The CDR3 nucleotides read TGTGCCAGTACCCCATTGGGGGCTGAGGGTGAGCAGTTCTTC. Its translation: CASTPLGAEGEQFF.

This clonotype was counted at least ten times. The CDR3 nucleotides read TGCGCCAGCAGCCGCGCAGGGGGCGAGGAAAAACTGTTTTTT. This sequence encodes CASSRAGGEEKLFF. The chain couples TRBV5-1 to TRBJ1-4; TRBD1 aligns across 8 bases. The J segment lost 8 bases and the V segment lost 4 bases, leaving 7 bases of the junction unmatched. The CDR3 is 14 amino acids. Germline V CDR1 and CDR2: SGHRS, YFSETQ.

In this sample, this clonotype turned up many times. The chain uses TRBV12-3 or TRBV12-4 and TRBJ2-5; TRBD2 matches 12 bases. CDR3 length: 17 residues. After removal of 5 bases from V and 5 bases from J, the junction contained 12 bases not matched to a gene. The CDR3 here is CASSLRAPGLAGETQYF. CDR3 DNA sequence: TGTGCCAGCAGTCTAAGAGCCCCGGGACTAGCGGGTGAGACCCAGTACTTC.

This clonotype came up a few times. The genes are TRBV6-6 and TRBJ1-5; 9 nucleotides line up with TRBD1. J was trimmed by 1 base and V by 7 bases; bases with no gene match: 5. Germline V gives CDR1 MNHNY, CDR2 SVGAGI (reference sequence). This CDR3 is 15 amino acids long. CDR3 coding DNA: TGTGCCAGCACCGATGACAGGGGGAGCAATCAGCCCCAGCATTTT. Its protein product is CASTDDRGSNQPQHF.